This record concerns one T cell receptor beta chain sequence. Its cognate antigen is unknown. Read data end 3 residues before the CDR3 end; the end is taken from the germline J gene. Blood came from CVID subjects not ill and not taking immunomodulatory or immunosuppressive medication. CDR1 and CDR2 (germline): SGHTA, FQGTGA. Losses at the gene ends were 5 bases for V and 4 bases for J; bases not matched to a gene: 5. The CDR3 consists of 16 residues. The source of the sample is a study of T cell clonality in common variable immunodeficiency. Profiled with immunoSEQ multiplex PCR; TCRdb holds only in-frame clones, not every one. The specimen has over 30,000 clones, none found just once. Findings and limits, study-wide: Reportedly, TCR beta sequences from common variable immunodeficiency showed fewer deletions and N-nucleotide insertions. What drives increased CVID clonality needs T cell subpopulation sequencing.

The sequence was collected from a human donor with common variable immunodeficiency. Sample: peripheral blood mononuclear cells. The genes are TRBV7-3 and TRBJ2-1; TRBD2 matches 13 bases. CDR3 sequence: CASSPTSGRAYNEQFF. The CDR3 DNA, read in part, is TGTGCCAGCAGCCCCACTAGCGGGAGGGCTTACAATGAG.